This TCR beta chain is from a study of regulatory T cells in long-lasting Graves disease. Many counts were recorded for this clonotype. Its matching antigen is unknown. Study-level points and caveats: Accuracy was perhaps lowered by the small sample size. Segments TRBV28, TRBJ1-2 and TRBJ2-5 showed preferential usage in persistent disease.

Stated time point: newly diagnosed GD, antithyroid drugs for less than 3 months. RNA extracted from PBMCs served as the sequencing template. All patients originated from an endocrinology department located in Xi'an, China. This CDR3 spans 15 amino acids. Sequencing libraries for TCR beta were prepared with iRepertoire HTBI primers and Arm-PCR of CDR3 regions. Per the authors' pipeline: Samples jointly harbored roughly 62 TRBV and approximately 15 TRBJ segments. TCRdb re-derived calls from the multiplex PCR reads in MiXCR, one entry per CDR3 protein. TCRdb's processing, not the authors' own work, is the source of the V and J calls. Among a few hundred thousand distinct CDR3 sequences listed, approximately 15% were seen once. The same data also went into a second study, on T cells in Graves' hyperthyroidism and ophthalmopathy.

The TCR sequence derives from a middle-aged man with Graves disease. Material: peripheral blood mononuclear cells (PBMCs), obtained at new diagnosis, from a patient treated with antithyroid drugs. The genes are TRBV3-2 and TRBJ2-1; no check of the table's D call, TRBD1, against the DNA was made. TRBV3-2 is tagged as a pseudogene. DNA for the CDR3: TGTGCCAGCAGCCAAGAGGGGACAGGGGCGGGCGAGCAGTTCTTC. The encoded protein is CASSQEGTGAGEQFF.